This record concerns one T cell receptor beta chain sequence. Its binding antigen is unknown. The input lacks base qualities; no much larger clone sits a single base away. Donors were healthy HIV-negative adults with no recently reported acute infections or vaccinations. All donors were Caucasian adults living in Nashville, Tennessee, USA. CD4+ T cells were enriched by magnetic negative selection, after which naive cells were positively selected on CD45RA and the negative fraction was taken as the memory subset. After blood collection by leukapheresis, PBMCs were isolated using Ficoll-Histopaque density gradient centrifugation and then cryopreserved in the vapor phase of liquid nitrogen. Analytical flow cytometry was used to check the purity and quantity of each magnetically sorted T cell population. Genomic DNA was isolated from every sorted fraction and measured by UV absorbance on a Nanodrop 2000c.

The source of the sample is a study of shared clonotypes between healthy human individuals (dated by TCRdb to the early 2020s). Context from the whole study: A couple of women and a few men aged 18 to 49 years were included in the cohort. To increase sequencing depth and limit assay-specific biases, different laboratories used diverse techniques to prepare libraries and sequence TCR repertoires. Between about 0.8 and 9 billion PBMCs per donor were obtained by leukapheresis. For each donor, CD4 naive and CD4 memory were each given three plates, CD8 naive was given two plates, and CD8 memory was given one plate. To estimate repertoire size and how much clonotype sharing occurs between individuals, the study deeply sequenced the blood TCR repertoires of about five healthy adults.

TCR CDR3 regions were amplified from genomic DNA by multiplex PCR using the deep immunoSEQ assay. Extracted genomic DNA from each cell subset was spread evenly across all wells of several immunoSEQ 96-well plates, with each plate serving as a replicate. For sorted subsets, approximately 190 ng genomic DNA, equal to tens of thousands of T cell genomes, was loaded into each replicate PCR. Purified libraries were quantified with a Qubit 3.0 fluorometer, sized on a Bioanalyzer 2100, and re-quantified with the KAPA Library Quantification kit. Every immunoSEQ 96-well plate was sequenced on a separate single-read 150-cycle Illumina NextSeq 550 flow cell. Under the source paper's analysis protocol: The immunoSEQ output contained only junctional sequences without quality scores, so filtering could not match that applied to full-length reads. To assign V/J genes and CDR3, sequences were annotated using PyIR, a Python wrapper for IgBLAST v1.9, with IMGT germline references. Reads were removed for weak V/J assignments (E-value above 1e-6), missing CDR3, stop codons, out-of-frame junctions, or ambiguous translated residues. V3J clonotypes were defined by identical inferred V gene, J gene, and CDR3 amino acid sequence. Percentage overlap between repertoires was computed as shared unique clonotypes divided by the size of the smaller repertoire. Three approaches were used to assess repertoire richness: RTK rarefaction, the Chao1 estimator, and Recon v2.1 estimates of unobserved clonotypes. Generation probabilities for all TCRbeta clonotypes obtained by the gDNA method from a handful of donors were computed using OLGA. TCRdb mirrors the immuneACCESS table, restricted to in-frame sequences. Some clones are absent from its copies; in checked studies, under half trace to an unresolved V gene, and the reason for the others is unknown. The V and J calls and the clone size are those of that table, but D and trimming were determined from the DNA. The sample table contains about a million clones; only one count was recorded for around 74% of them. Together, the top ten hold approximately 1.5% of the sample.

The study at large found these results: Naive subsets generally had larger estimated clonotype richness than memory subsets did. Incomplete sequencing was indicated by rarefaction of sorted-subset datasets, despite the large sequencing depth. Only blood was sampled, and tissue TCR repertoires likely differ from those in blood. Pairwise subsampling indicated that sequencing depth was expected to affect the degree of clonotype sharing among donors. Sharing across a few donors was observed for around 5% of naive CD4, 3.5% of naive CD8, about 2.5% of memory CD4, and roughly 0.4% of memory CD8 clonotypes. Because the study included only a small number of donors, the genetic and exposure-history diversity represented was limited. Higher generation probabilities were observed for clonotypes shared by all four sorted-subset donors than for non-shared clonotypes.

The sequenced material came from memory CD4+ T cells sorted from blood. The cell subset or site label here, explained by the study, means: CD45RA-negative fraction. The origin of this receptor is a man younger than 35 in good health.

The CDR3 protein sequence reads: CASSPAPDRGYGYTF. At the DNA level, the sequence is TGTGCCAGCAGCCCCGCCCCGGACAGGGGGTATGGCTACACCTTC. The V gene is TRBV6-5 and the J gene is TRBJ1-2; the central 10 bases match TRBD1. Reading the germline V gene gives CDR1 MNHEY and CDR2 SVGAGI. The CDR3 covers 15 residues, taking in both the cysteine and the phenylalanine. The sequence is cut down to CDR3 DNA, 45 bases in frame from base 1. Relative to germline, V is missing 6 bases and J is missing 5 bases, with 9 bases of the junction outside any gene match.